What follows is one TCR beta chain and its context. CDR3 length: 12 residues. Germline lookup yields CDR1 GTSNPN and CDR2 SVGIG (reference sequence). Trimming took off 1 base at V and 8 bases at J, with 11 bases between the two ends. Original data processing: Reference gene primer amplification yielded estimated nucleated cell counts. The table came from immunoSEQ multiplex PCR; TCRdb's copy has only in-frame clones and leaves some out. From that table come the V and J calls and clone size; the DNA was used to work out D and trimming. Here the sample spans 54,000 or so clones, over 80% being singletons. The record originates from a study of blood T cell repertoires in COVID-19. The overall study: Some COVID-19 samples were acute and others convalescent; all came from the United States, Italy and Spain. Sample material is recorded as cDNA or gDNA derived from T cells, B-cell-depleted T cells, or PBMCs.

The rearrangement uses TRBV30 and TRBJ1-2; D gene unclear. Sequencing used peripheral blood. This sequence originates from a woman aged 55-69 years with acute or convalescent COVID-19. The CDR3 DNA sequence: TGTGCCTGGAGTGCCCAGTTGGGCGGCTACACCTTC. Translation: CAWSAQLGGYTF.